The rows below give T cell receptor beta chains drawn from one sample of a study of blood T cell repertoires in COVID-19. Produced via immunoSEQ multiplex PCR; TCRdb's table is partial and in-frame only. The sample lists just under 85,000 clones; 83% were seen once. The specimen sequenced was peripheral blood. Every receptor here comes from a woman of 80 years or more with acute or convalescent COVID-19. Each CDR3 is given with its conserved first and last residue. The D gene is left open where the match is weak. Clone size appears in some rows only: once, few, many, or a class for an expanded clone.

cdr3_aa	cdr3_nt	v_call	clone_size	j_call	d_call
CATCCALDIYYNEQFF	TGTGCCACCTGTTGCGCGTTGGACATTTACTACAATGAGCAGTTCTTC	TRBV21-1	.	TRBJ2-1	.
CASSVVVAPRYKETQYF	TGTGCCAGCAGCGTAGTGGTAGCGCCGAGATATAAAGAGACCCAGTACTTC	TRBV9	.	TRBJ2-5	.
CATSRGPRGGETQYF	TGTGCCACCAGCAGAGGCCCAAGGGGTGGGGAGACCCAGTACTTC	TRBV15	.	TRBJ2-5	.
CASSPPTRVEKLFF	TGTGCCAGCTCACCACCGACGAGGGTTGAAAAACTGTTTTTT	TRBV18	.	TRBJ1-4	.
CASSLSSGEYNEQFF	TGTGCCAGCAGCTTATCTAGCGGGGAATACAATGAGCAGTTCTTC	TRBV11-1	once	TRBJ2-1	TRBD2
CASSQDFLARQYF	TGCGCCAGCAGCCAAGATTTCCTAGCCCGGCAGTACTTC	TRBV4-1	.	TRBJ2-7	.
CSARDRSRQFF	TGCAGTGCTAGAGACAGGTCGAGGCAGTTCTTC	TRBV20-1	.	TRBJ2-1	.
CASTSGQGGTQYF	TGTGCCAGTACCTCGGGACAGGGAGGGACCCAGTACTTC	TRBV19	.	TRBJ2-5	TRBD1
CASSYGGSGTYEQYF	TGTGCCAGCAGTTACGGCGGTAGCGGAACCTACGAGCAGTACTTC	TRBV6-6	.	TRBJ2-7	.
CASSLASGSRDEQYF	TGTGCCAGCAGCTTAGCTAGCGGGAGTCGGGACGAGCAGTACTTC	TRBV7-2	.	TRBJ2-7	TRBD2
CASSFGAPTQYF	TGTGCCAGCAGTTTTGGGGCACCGACCCAGTACTTC	TRBV12-3/TRBV12-4	.	TRBJ2-5	.
CASRRTGAYEQYF	TGTGCCAGCAGGCGGACAGGGGCATACGAGCAGTACTTC	TRBV27	few	TRBJ2-7	TRBD1
CSAGTHSNQPQHF	TGCAGCGCAGGGACACATAGCAATCAGCCCCAGCATTTT	TRBV29-1	.	TRBJ1-5	.
CASSLGPSRDTQYF	TGTGCCAGCAGCTTGGGGCCATCCAGAGATACGCAGTATTTT	TRBV7-6	.	TRBJ2-3	.
CAISRDGGSGNTIYF	TGTGCCATCAGTAGAGACGGGGGATCTGGAAACACCATATATTTT	TRBV10-3	.	TRBJ1-3	.
CASSLQVLQPQHF	TGTGCCAGCAGTTTGCAGGTGCTTCAGCCCCAGCATTTT	TRBV12-3/TRBV12-4	.	TRBJ1-5	.
CASTLGQNPYQETQYF	TGTGCCAGCACCCTCGGACAGAACCCTTACCAAGAGACCCAGTACTTC	TRBV5-8	.	TRBJ2-5	.
CAWSVAGDQPQHF	TGTGCCTGGAGTGTGGCAGGGGATCAGCCCCAGCATTTT	TRBV30	.	TRBJ1-5	.
CASSLSSGGTDTQYF	TGTGCCAGCAGTTTATCTAGCGGGGGCACAGATACGCAGTATTTT	TRBV27	.	TRBJ2-3	TRBD2
CSVRQGAQNEQFF	TGCAGCGTTAGGCAGGGGGCGCAGAATGAGCAGTTCTTC	TRBV29-1	once	TRBJ2-1	TRBD1
CASSAGLAGPETQYF	TGCGCCAGCAGCGCGGGACTAGCGGGACCTGAGACCCAGTACTTC	TRBV5-1	.	TRBJ2-5	TRBD2
CASSFGRSYEQYF	TGTGCCAGCAGCTTCGGGAGATCCTACGAGCAGTACTTC	TRBV7-2	.	TRBJ2-7	.
CASSDAPYNEQFF	TGTGCCAGCAGCGATGCGCCCTACAATGAGCAGTTCTTC	TRBV9	.	TRBJ2-1	.
CASSESAGTNYGYTF	TGTGCCAGCAGTGAGTCGGCAGGGACTAACTATGGCTACACCTTC	TRBV2	.	TRBJ1-2	.
CASSLSGSWNEQYF	TGTGCCAGCAGCCTAAGCGGGAGCTGGAACGAGCAGTACTTC	TRBV3-1/TRBV3-2	.	TRBJ2-7	TRBD2
CASSQPQGYEQYF	TGTGCCAGCAGCCAACCCCAGGGGTACGAGCAGTACTTC	TRBV3-1/TRBV3-2	.	TRBJ2-7	.
CASSLVIAESSSYEQYF	TGTGCTAGCAGCTTAGTGATAGCGGAGAGCAGCTCCTACGAGCAGTACTTC	TRBV7-7	once	TRBJ2-7	.
CASSLGLAGATGELFF	TGCGCCAGCAGCTTGGGGCTAGCGGGAGCAACCGGGGAGCTGTTTTTT	TRBV5-1	.	TRBJ2-2	TRBD2
CASSLPGMREQFF	TGTGCCAGCAGCTTACCGGGAATGAGGGAGCAGTTCTTC	TRBV7-3	.	TRBJ2-1	.
CASSADRGTGELFF	TGTGCCAGCAGCGCCGACAGGGGGACCGGGGAGCTGTTTTTT	TRBV7-2	.	TRBJ2-2	TRBD1
CASSPSERELEGGELFF	TGTGCCAGCAGCCCTTCGGAGCGGGAGTTGGAGGGCGGGGAGCTGTTTTTT	TRBV7-2	.	TRBJ2-2	TRBD2
CASRLPLQEQFF	TGTGCCAGCAGGCTCCCCTTGCAGGAGCAGTTCTTC	TRBV2	once	TRBJ2-1	.
CAISDSPGVFGEQYF	TGTGCCATCAGTGATAGTCCAGGGGTGTTCGGCGAGCAGTACTTC	TRBV10-3	.	TRBJ2-7	.
CATSDQNMGLGANVLTF	TGTGCCACCAGTGATCAAAACATGGGCTTGGGGGCCAACGTCCTGACTTTC	TRBV24-1	.	TRBJ2-6	.
CASSDRDTSSSYNSPLHF	TGTGCCAGCAGCGACCGGGACACCTCTAGCTCCTATAATTCACCCCTCCACTTT	TRBV9	.	TRBJ1-6	.
CASSQKIEGIYGYTF	TGTGCCAGCAGCCAAAAGATAGAGGGAATCTATGGCTACACCTTC	TRBV4-2	.	TRBJ1-2	.
CSADGTGGEKLFF	TGCAGCGCAGACGGGACAGGGGGCGAGAAACTGTTTTTT	TRBV29-1	.	TRBJ1-4	TRBD1
CAISASPGYEQYF	TGTGCCATCAGTGCCTCTCCGGGGTACGAGCAGTACTTC	TRBV10-3	.	TRBJ2-7	.
CASSHREAGGNSPLHF	TGTGCCAGTAGCCACAGAGAGGCAGGGGGTAATTCACCCCTCCACTTT	TRBV19	.	TRBJ1-6	TRBD1
CASSPLPAREGQGQYF	TGTGCCAGCAGTCCCCTTCCCGCCAGGGAGGGCCAGGGGCAGTACTTC	TRBV28	.	TRBJ2-7	TRBD2
CASSTPPGQSPGSTEAFF	TGCGCCAGCAGCACCCCCCCGGGACAGTCGCCCGGTAGCACTGAAGCTTTCTTT	TRBV5-1	.	TRBJ1-1	TRBD1
CASSQNEQGADQPQHF	TGTGCCAGCAGCCAGAACGAACAGGGGGCAGATCAGCCCCAGCATTTT	TRBV4-2	.	TRBJ1-5	TRBD1
CASSDGTGPIGDEQYF	TGTGCCAGCAGCGACGGGACAGGGCCCATTGGTGACGAGCAGTACTTC	TRBV5-5	once	TRBJ2-7	TRBD1
CASSAQSYGYTF	TGTGCCAGCAGTGCACAGTCCTATGGCTACACCTTC	TRBV2	few	TRBJ1-2	.
CASSALQLAKNIQYF	TGTGCCAGCAGCGCCCTACAGTTAGCCAAAAACATTCAGTACTTC	TRBV5-6	.	TRBJ2-4	.
CASSFPGTDTQYF	TGTGCCAGCAGCTTTCCTGGCACAGATACGCAGTATTTT	TRBV7-9	.	TRBJ2-3	.
CASSRDRGSYNEQFF	TGTGCCAGCAGCCGGGACAGGGGGTCCTACAATGAGCAGTTCTTC	TRBV27	.	TRBJ2-1	TRBD1
CASSSVYNGELFF	TGTGCCAGCAGCTCAGTTTATAACGGGGAGCTGTTTTTT	TRBV5-8	.	TRBJ2-2	.
CASSPTRSSSYEQYF	TGTGCCAGCAGCCCGACTCGAAGTAGCTCCTACGAGCAGTACTTC	TRBV16	.	TRBJ2-7	.
CATSDPGTSGRVNEQFF	TGTGCCACCAGTGATCCTGGGACTAGCGGGAGGGTCAATGAGCAGTTCTTC	TRBV24-1	.	TRBJ2-1	TRBD2